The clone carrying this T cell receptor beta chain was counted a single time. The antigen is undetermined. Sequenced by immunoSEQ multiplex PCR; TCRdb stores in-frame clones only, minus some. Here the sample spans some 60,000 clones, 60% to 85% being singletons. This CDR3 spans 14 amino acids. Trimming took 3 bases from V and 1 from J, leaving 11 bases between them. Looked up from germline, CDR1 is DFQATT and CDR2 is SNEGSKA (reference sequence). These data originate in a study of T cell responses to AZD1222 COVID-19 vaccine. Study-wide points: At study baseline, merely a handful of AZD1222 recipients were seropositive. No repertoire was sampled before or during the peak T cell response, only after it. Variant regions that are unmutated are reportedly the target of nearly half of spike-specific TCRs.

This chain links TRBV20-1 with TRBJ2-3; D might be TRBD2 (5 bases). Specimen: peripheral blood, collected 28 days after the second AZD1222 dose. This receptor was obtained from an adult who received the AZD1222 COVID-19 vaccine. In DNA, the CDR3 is TGCAGTGCTAGTCCCCCGGAGGGCACAGATACGCAGTATTTT. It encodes CSASPPEGTDTQYF.